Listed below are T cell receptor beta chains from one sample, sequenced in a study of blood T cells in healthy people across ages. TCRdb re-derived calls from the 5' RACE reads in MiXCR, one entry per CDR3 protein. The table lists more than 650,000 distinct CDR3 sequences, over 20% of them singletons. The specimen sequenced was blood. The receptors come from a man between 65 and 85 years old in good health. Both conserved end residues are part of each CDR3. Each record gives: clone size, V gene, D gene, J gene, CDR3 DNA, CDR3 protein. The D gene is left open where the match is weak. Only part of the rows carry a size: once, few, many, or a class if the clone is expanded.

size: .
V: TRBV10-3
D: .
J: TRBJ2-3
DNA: TGTGCCATCAGGGGTGGTCTTCCGGCAGATACGCAGTATTTT
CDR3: CAIRGGLPADTQYF

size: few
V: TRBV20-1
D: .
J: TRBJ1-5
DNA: TGCAGTGCTAGAGATGAAAGTAGCAATCAGCCCCAGCATTTT
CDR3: CSARDESSNQPQHF

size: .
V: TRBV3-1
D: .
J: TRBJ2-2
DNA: TGTGCCAGCAGCACCGGGGAGGACACCGGGGAGCTGTTTTTT
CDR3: CASSTGEDTGELFF

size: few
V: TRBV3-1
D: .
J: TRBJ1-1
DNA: TGTGCCAGCAGCCGGGCAAGGGGAAATGAAGCTTTCTTT
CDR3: CASSRARGNEAFF

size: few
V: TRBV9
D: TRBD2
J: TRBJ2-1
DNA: TGTGCCAGCAGCCCGGGACTAGCGGGATGGAATGAGCAGTTCTTC
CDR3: CASSPGLAGWNEQFF

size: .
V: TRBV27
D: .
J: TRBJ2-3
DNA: TGTGCCAGCAGTCGAGACACACTCAGGGTGGATACGCAGTATTTT
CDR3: CASSRDTLRVDTQYF

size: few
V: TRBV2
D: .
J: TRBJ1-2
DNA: TGTGCCGGCCGACCGGGTGACCTTGACCTTTCCTTC
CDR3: CAGRPGDLDLSF

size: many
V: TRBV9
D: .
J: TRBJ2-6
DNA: TGTGCCAGCAGCGCTGGGGCCAACGTCCTGACTTTC
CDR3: CASSAGANVLTF

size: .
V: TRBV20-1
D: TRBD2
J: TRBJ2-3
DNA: TGCAGTGCTTACCGGGAGGTTGGTACAGATACGCAGTATTTT
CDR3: CSAYREVGTDTQYF

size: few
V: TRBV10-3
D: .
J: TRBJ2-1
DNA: TGTGCCATCAGCCGGATTGGCAATGAGCAGTTCTTC
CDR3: CAISRIGNEQFF

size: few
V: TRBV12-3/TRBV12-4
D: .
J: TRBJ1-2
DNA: TGTGCCAGCAGTTATAGCATCATCTATGGCTACACCTTC
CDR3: CASSYSIIYGYTF

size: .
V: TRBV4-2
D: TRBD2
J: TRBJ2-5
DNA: TGTGCCAGCAGCCAGGGGACTAGCGGGCGAGAGACCCAGTACTTC
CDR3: CASSQGTSGRETQYF

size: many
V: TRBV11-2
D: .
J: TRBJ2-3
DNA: TGTGCCAGCAGCTTATCTGAGGGTTTAGGGGAAGATACGCAGTATTTT
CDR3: CASSLSEGLGEDTQYF

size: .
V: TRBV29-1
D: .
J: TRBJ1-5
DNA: TGCAGCGTTGGGTTGGGGGATCAGCCCCAGCATTTT
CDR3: CSVGLGDQPQHF

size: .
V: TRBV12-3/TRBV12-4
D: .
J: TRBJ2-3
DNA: TGTGCCAGCAGTTTTAGGGGGGGCTTCACAGATACGCAGTATTTT
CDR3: CASSFRGGFTDTQYF

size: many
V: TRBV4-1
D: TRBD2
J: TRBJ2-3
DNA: TGCGCCAGCAGCTACTCGGGGGGGACAGATACGCAGTATTTT
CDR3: CASSYSGGTDTQYF

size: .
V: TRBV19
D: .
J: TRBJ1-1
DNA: TGTGCCAGTACCATTACAGGGCGGAGGGACACTGAAGCTTTCTTT
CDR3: CASTITGRRDTEAFF

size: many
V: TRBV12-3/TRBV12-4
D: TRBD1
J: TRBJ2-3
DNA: TGTGCCAGCAGTTTTCAGGGACAGAGCACAGATACGCAGTATTTT
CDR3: CASSFQGQSTDTQYF

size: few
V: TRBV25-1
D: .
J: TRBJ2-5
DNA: TGTGCCAGCAGTGAATTTGGAAACCAAGAGACCCAGTACTTC
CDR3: CASSEFGNQETQYF

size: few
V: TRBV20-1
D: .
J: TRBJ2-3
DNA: TGCAGTCCCCCCTCTCAAGGGGCCTATACTCATACGCAGTATTTT
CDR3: CSPPSQGAYTHTQYF

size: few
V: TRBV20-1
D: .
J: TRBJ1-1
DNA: TGCAGTGCTAAGTGGTTAGCGGGACCGAACACTGAAGCTTTCTTT
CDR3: CSAKWLAGPNTEAFF

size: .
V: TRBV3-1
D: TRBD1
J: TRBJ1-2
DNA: TGTGCCAGCAGCCAACACAGGGGTAATGACTATGGCTACACCTTC
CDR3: CASSQHRGNDYGYTF

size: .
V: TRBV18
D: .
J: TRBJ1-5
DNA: TGTGCCAGCTCAGGTAGCAGGGATCAGCCCCAGCATTTT
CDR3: CASSGSRDQPQHF

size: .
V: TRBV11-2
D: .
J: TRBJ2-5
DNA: TGTGCCAGCAGCTTATCGCTGGGGCGTTTGGAGACCCAGTACTTC
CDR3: CASSLSLGRLETQYF

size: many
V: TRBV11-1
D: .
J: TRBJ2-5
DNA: TGTGCCAGCAGCTACCGGGGTCATTATCAAGAGACCCAGTACTTC
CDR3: CASSYRGHYQETQYF

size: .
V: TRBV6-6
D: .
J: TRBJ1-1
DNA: TGTGCCAGCAGTTACGCAGGGCCAAACACTGAAGCTTTCTTT
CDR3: CASSYAGPNTEAFF

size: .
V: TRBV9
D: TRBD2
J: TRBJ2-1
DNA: TGTGCCAGCAGCGTAGTGGGACTAGCGGGAAATGAGCAGTTCTTC
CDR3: CASSVVGLAGNEQFF

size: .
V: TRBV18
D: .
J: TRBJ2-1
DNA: TGTGCCAGCTCACCACGAGGTAGCGATGAGCAGTTCTTC
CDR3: CASSPRGSDEQFF

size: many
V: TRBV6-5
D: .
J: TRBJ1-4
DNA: TGTGCCAGCAGTTACTCGGGGACACTTAATGAAAAACTGTTTTTT
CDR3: CASSYSGTLNEKLFF

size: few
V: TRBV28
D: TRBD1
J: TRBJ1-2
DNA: TGTGCCAGCAGGCCATTTACCGGGACAGGGGGAAATGGCTACACCTTC
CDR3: CASRPFTGTGGNGYTF

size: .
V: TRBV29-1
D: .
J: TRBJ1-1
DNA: TGCAGCGTTGCCTGGGGGACGGGTGAAGCTTTCTTT
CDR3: CSVAWGTGEAFF

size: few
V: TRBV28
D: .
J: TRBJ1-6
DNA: TGTGCCAGCAGTTTCGGCCGGATTAATTCACCCCTCCACTTT
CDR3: CASSFGRINSPLHF

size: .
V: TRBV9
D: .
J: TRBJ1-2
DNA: TGTGCCAGTACTCCACAAGTGGGTGGGCTTAACTATGGCTACACCTTC
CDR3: CASTPQVGGLNYGYTF

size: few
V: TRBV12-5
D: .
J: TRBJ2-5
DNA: TGTGCTAGTGGTAGGGGGAAAGAGACCCAGTACTTC
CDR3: CASGRGKETQYF

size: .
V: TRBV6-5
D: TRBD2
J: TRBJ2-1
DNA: TGTGCCAGCGTAGGGACTAGCGGCGGCAATGAGCAGTTCTTC
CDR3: CASVGTSGGNEQFF

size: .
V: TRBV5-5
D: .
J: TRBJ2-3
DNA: TGTGCCAGCAGCTTGGTTCTAGCTAACACAGATACGCAGTATTTT
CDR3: CASSLVLANTDTQYF

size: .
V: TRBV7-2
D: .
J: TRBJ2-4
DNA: TGTGCCAGCAGCTTAGACAGTCCTCTAGCCAAAAACATTCAGTACTTC
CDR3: CASSLDSPLAKNIQYF

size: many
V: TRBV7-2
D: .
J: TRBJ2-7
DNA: TGTGCCAGCAGCTTCCAAGGGACTCTTCCCTACGAGCAGTACTTC
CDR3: CASSFQGTLPYEQYF

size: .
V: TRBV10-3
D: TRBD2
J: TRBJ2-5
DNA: TGTGCCATCAGTGACGGGACTAGCGGGATAGAGACCCAGTACTTC
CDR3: CAISDGTSGIETQYF

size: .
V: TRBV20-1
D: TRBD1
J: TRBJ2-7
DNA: TGCAGTGCTCGGCCATGGGACAGGGCGATATACGAGCAGTACTTC
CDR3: CSARPWDRAIYEQYF

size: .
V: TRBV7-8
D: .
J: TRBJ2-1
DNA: TGTGCCAGCAGCACCCTAACGGGAGTTTCCTACAATGAGCAGTTCTTC
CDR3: CASSTLTGVSYNEQFF

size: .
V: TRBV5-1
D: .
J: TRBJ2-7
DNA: TGCGCCAGCAGCTTCGGGGAGCACTACGAGCAGTACTTC
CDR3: CASSFGEHYEQYF

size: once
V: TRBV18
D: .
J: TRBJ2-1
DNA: TGTGCCAGCTCACCACCCCGAAGTTTCGCCTACAATGAGCAGTTCTTC
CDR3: CASSPPRSFAYNEQFF

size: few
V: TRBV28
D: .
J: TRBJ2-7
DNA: TGTGCCAGCAGTTTATTGGGAAACCAGTACTTC
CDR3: CASSLLGNQYF

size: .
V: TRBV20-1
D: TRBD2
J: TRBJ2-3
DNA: TGCAGTGCTAGAGACGCGAGGACTAGCGGGGGCTTCGGGGATACGCAGTATTTT
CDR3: CSARDARTSGGFGDTQYF

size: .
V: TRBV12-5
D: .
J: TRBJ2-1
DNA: TGTGCTAGTGGTTTGCGTGGGCTTGGTGAGCAGTTCTTC
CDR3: CASGLRGLGEQFF

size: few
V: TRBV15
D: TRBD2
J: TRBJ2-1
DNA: TGTGCCACCAGCAGAGATCTAGCGGGAGGGTGGAATGAGCAGTTCTTC
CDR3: CATSRDLAGGWNEQFF

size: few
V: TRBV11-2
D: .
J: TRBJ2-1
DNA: TGTGCCAGCAGCTCTAACCCGAACAATGAGCAGTTCTTC
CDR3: CASSSNPNNEQFF

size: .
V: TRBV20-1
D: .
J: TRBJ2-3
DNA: TGCAGTGCAAACGGGGGTCGCACAGATACGCAGTATTTT
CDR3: CSANGGRTDTQYF

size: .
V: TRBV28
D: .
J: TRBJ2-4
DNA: TGTGCCAGCAGTCTTGGTCTTCTAGCCAAAAACATTCAGTACTTC
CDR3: CASSLGLLAKNIQYF

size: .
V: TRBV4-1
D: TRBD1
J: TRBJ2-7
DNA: TGCGCCAGCAGCCAACGAGCTGGGACAGCCTACGAGCAGTACTTC
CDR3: CASSQRAGTAYEQYF

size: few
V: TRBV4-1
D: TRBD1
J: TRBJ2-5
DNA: TGCGCCAGCAGCCAATCCCACAGGGGGGTTATAGGCGAGACCCAGTACTTC
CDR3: CASSQSHRGVIGETQYF

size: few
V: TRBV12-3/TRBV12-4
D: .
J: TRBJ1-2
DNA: TGTGCCAGCAGTTCGGGCGGGAGATACTATGGCTACACCTTC
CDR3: CASSSGGRYYGYTF

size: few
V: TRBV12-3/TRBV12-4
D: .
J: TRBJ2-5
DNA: TGTGCCAGCAGACTACTAGCTAGAGGGACCCAGTACTTC
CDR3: CASRLLARGTQYF

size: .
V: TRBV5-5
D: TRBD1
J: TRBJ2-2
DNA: TGTGCCAGCAGCTCCTTAAAACAGGGGCCCGGGGAGCTGTTTTTT
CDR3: CASSSLKQGPGELFF